The 6 T cell receptor beta chains in this list originate from one sample, sequenced in a study of shared clonotypes between healthy human individuals. TCRdb's table, derived via immunoSEQ multiplex PCR, lists solely in-frame clones and lacks some. The sample carries some 1,100,000 clones, 75% to 85% recorded once. Sequenced material: memory CD4+ T cells from PBMCs. The sample's subset: CD45RA-negative fraction. These TCRs come from a man between 18 and 29 years old in good health. Some clones in this sample may be carry-over from other donors' samples.

The chain carries TRBV6-4 and TRBJ1-3; no clear D gene. This CDR3 has 13 residues. Germline V gene data show CDR1 as MRHNA and CDR2 as SNTAGT. Trimming removed 5 bases at V and 0 bases at J, with 5 bases between. DNA for the CDR3: TGTGCCAGCAGTACTAGCTCTGGAAACACCATATATTTT. This gives the protein CASSTSSGNTIYF.

The rearrangement links TRBV29-1 to TRBJ1-2, with D tentatively TRBD1 (5 bases). Germline-derived CDR1 and CDR2 are SQVTM and ANQGSEA. The CDR3 runs 14 residues. Trimming left V 7 bases short and J 2 bases short, with 17 bases between. As DNA, the CDR3 is TGCAGCGCCCTTCCACCGGGACGGAACTATGGCTACACCTTC. This encodes CSALPPGRNYGYTF.

This clone was counted between two and nine times. Different DNA sequences within this sample yield the same CDR3. The chain recombines TRBV5-1 with TRBJ1-1; D is unresolved. Germline assignment: CDR1 SGHRS and CDR2 YFSETQ. CDR3 length equals 13 residues. With 0 bases removed from V and 3 bases from J, the gap between germline ends came to 6 bases. CDR3 amino acids: CASSLAEDTEAFF. In DNA, the CDR3 is TGCGCCAGCAGCTTGGCTGAGGACACTGAAGCTTTCTTT.

The chain uses TRBV4-2 and TRBJ1-2; D call uncertain. Trimming cost V 4 bases and J 0 bases, with 15 bases left between them. Germline V gives CDR1 LGHNA, CDR2 YNFKEQ. The CDR3 runs 16 residues. The CDR3 DNA reads as TGTGCCAGCAGCCTGATGGCCGCAGAAACTAACTATGGCTACACCTTC. This translates into CASSLMAAETNYGYTF.

This clone was observed a handful of times. The V call is TRBV2, the J call TRBJ2-3; unclear D gene. Germline assignment: CDR1 SNHLY and CDR2 FYNNEI. This CDR3 spans 15 amino acids. The V end was cut by 4 bases, the J end by 4 bases, with 15 bases between. In nucleotides, the CDR3 is TGTGCCAGCAGTGTAAACCCAGGTCAGGCAGATACGCAGTATTTT. As protein: CASSVNPGQADTQYF.

The chain is built from TRBV6-1 and TRBJ1-2; D gene uncertain. The CDR3 spans 12 residues. The germline CDR1 and CDR2 sequences are MNHNS and SASEGT. The V gene lost 4 bases and the J gene lost 7 bases, with 10 bases spanning the gap. CDR3 bases: TGTGCCAGCAGTGTGGAGGCGGGTGGCTACACCTTC. It translates to CASSVEAGGYTF.